The 4 T cell receptor beta chains in this list originate from one sample, sequenced in a study of CD8+ T cells in alopecia areata. Isolated RNA was reverse transcribed into cDNA used as the sequencing template. Method: immunoSEQ multiplex PCR; TCRdb's copy keeps in-frame clones and lacks some. This table holds about 120,000 clones, 56% found once. Described treatment: oral pan-JAK inhibitor, 5-10 mg twice daily. The sequencing used CD4+ T cells sorted from blood, collected at week 24, from a patient treated with tofacitinib. Every receptor here comes from a human donor with alopecia areata.

Remarks on this clone: This specimen includes other DNA sequences encoding the same CDR3. The chain uses TRBV29-1 and TRBJ2-1, with a possible D match to TRBD2 (6 bases). Trimming stripped 7 bases from V and 3 bases from J, with 7 bases between. In germline, CDR1 is SQVTM, CDR2 ANQGSEA. CDR3 size: 11 residues. The CDR3 loop is CSARGYNEQFF. The CDR3, as DNA: TGCAGCGCGCGGGGCTACAATGAGCAGTTCTTC.

There are a few counts of this clone. J is TRBJ2-6 and V is TRBV7-2; D uncertain. V was pared by 4 bases and J by 6 bases, with 19 bases between. Germline assignment: CDR1 SGHTA and CDR2 FQGNSA. The CDR3 covers 17 residues. As DNA, the CDR3 is TGTGCCAGCAGCTCGGCGGCGTATGTGGGTGAGGCCAACGTCCTGACTTTC. Its translation is CASSSAAYVGEANVLTF.

The V gene is TRBV11-1, the J gene TRBJ1-6; 10 nucleotides agree with TRBD1. Germline lookup yields CDR1 SGHAT and CDR2 FQDESV (reference sequence). CDR3 length: 15 residues. Trimming at V came to 4 bases and at J to 8 bases, leaving 5 bases not matched to a gene. The CDR3 loop is CASSWGTGAYSPLHF. The CDR3 DNA follows: TGTGCCAGCAGCTGGGGGACAGGGGCATATTCACCCCTCCACTTT.

The chain has TRBV4-2 and TRBJ2-7; D remains unclear. V was clipped by 0 bases and J by 2 bases, with 2 bases between them. The germline CDR1 and CDR2 sequences are LGHNA and YNFKEQ. There are 12 residues in the CDR3. CDR3 protein: CASSQDTYEQYF. In nucleotides, the CDR3 is TGTGCCAGCAGCCAAGATACCTACGAGCAGTACTTC.